Below, 23 T cell receptor beta chains from the same sample are listed, as sequenced in a study of control samples from healthy donors and cancer patients. Some clones are missing from TCRdb's copy, which holds only in-frame ones; the method was immunoSEQ multiplex PCR. There are 95,000 to 150,000 clones in the sample; approximately 87% occur only once, and around 3% lies in the top ten. Sequenced input: blood. These receptors all stem from a man in his 60s in good health.

DNA for the CDR3: TGTGCCAGCAGTTACTCGAACAGGGGGCTCAGTGAGCAGTTCTTC. This encodes CASSYSNRGLSEQFF. The chain links TRBV6-5 to TRBJ2-1, with 9 bases identical to TRBD1. Germline V CDR1 and CDR2: MNHEY, SVGAGI. This CDR3 contains 15 residues. The V and J ends lost 0 bases and 9 bases, in that order; junction bases with no gene match: 6.

The chain links TRBV24-1 to TRBJ2-1, with D possibly being TRBD1 or TRBD2 (5 bases each). V was cut by 2 bases and J by 5 bases, with 15 bases left in between. The CDR3 is made up of 16 amino acids. In germline, CDR1 is KGHDR, CDR2 SFDVKD. Here the CDR3 reads CATSDSHGAINNEQFF. The DNA for the CDR3 is TGTGCCACCAGTGATTCTCACGGGGCGATTAACAATGAGCAGTTCTTC.

The rearrangement uses TRBV6-1 and TRBJ1-4; weak D call: TRBD1 (6 bases). Trimming removed 0 bases at V and 6 bases at J, with 20 bases between. Germline V lookup: CDR1 MNHNS, CDR2 SASEGT. The CDR3 covers 18 residues. CDR3 region: CASSEASGGDTWDEKLFF. The CDR3, as DNA: TGTGCCAGCAGTGAAGCTTCCGGAGGGGACACCTGGGATGAAAAACTGTTTTTT.

This clone has only a few counts. The rearrangement links TRBV7-9 to TRBJ1-2; tentative D call: TRBD1 (5 bases). Trimming took off 2 bases at V and 3 bases at J, with 13 bases between the two ends. The germline V gene encodes CDR1 SEHNR and CDR2 FQNEAQ (reference sequence). The CDR3 totals 15 residues. The CDR3 reads CASSLFAREDYGYTF. DNA of the CDR3: TGTGCCAGCAGCTTATTCGCCAGGGAGGACTATGGCTACACCTTC.

Only one count was recorded for this clone. V is TRBV7-3 and J is TRBJ1-6; D ambiguous. The CDR3 covers 14 residues. Germline V gene data show CDR1 as SGHTA and CDR2 as FQGTGA. V lost 6 bases and J 10 bases, leaving 16 bases between the germline ends. Here the CDR3 DNA reads TGTGCCAGCAGGTTCCGGGCTAATGGATCACCCCTCCACTTT. It is translated as CASRFRANGSPLHF.

The genes are TRBV2 and TRBJ2-5; TRBD2 agrees at 11 bases. CDR1 SNHLY and CDR2 FYNNEI come from the germline V gene. The CDR3 loop spans 17 amino acids. Trimming at V came to 1 base and at J to 2 bases, leaving 6 bases not matched to a gene. In DNA, the CDR3 is TGTGCCAGCAGTGAAGGGGAGACTAGCGGGGATCAAGAGACCCAGTACTTC. This sequence encodes CASSEGETSGDQETQYF.

V usage is TRBV19 and J usage is TRBJ2-7; perhaps TRBD2 as D (6 bases). This CDR3 has 15 amino acids. V was pared by 3 bases and J by 2 bases, with 14 bases between. From germline, CDR1 is LNHDA and CDR2 SQIVND (reference sequence). The CDR3 is CASSMRPGGPYEQYF. The CDR3 coding sequence is TGTGCCAGTAGTATGCGGCCCGGGGGTCCCTACGAGCAGTACTTC.

The V gene is TRBV4-1, the J gene TRBJ2-1; the match to TRBD2 covers 9 bases. The germline V gene encodes CDR1 MGHRA and CDR2 YSYEKL. The CDR3 extends over 16 amino acids. V shed 2 bases, J shed 8 bases, and the junction held 10 bases outside the gene matches. CDR3: CASSQSPAGGLYEQFF. Here the CDR3 DNA reads TGCGCCAGCAGCCAAAGCCCGGCGGGGGGGCTTTATGAGCAGTTCTTC.

The gene calls are TRBV6-8 and TRBJ1-5; TRBD1 aligns across 9 bases. V lost 6 bases, J lost 5 bases, and 5 bases stayed unmatched. Per the germline V gene, CDR1 is MNHGY and CDR2 is SAAAGT. The CDR3 has 14 amino acids. CDR3 DNA: TGTGCCAGCAGCCCGGGACAGGGTTATCAGCCCCAGCATTTT. Protein: CASSPGQGYQPQHF.

The chain couples TRBV4-3 to TRBJ1-2; 9 positions agree with TRBD1. The CDR3 is 13 amino acids. CDR1 and CDR2 (germline): LGHNA, YSLEER. V was clipped by 3 bases and J by 8 bases; unmatched bases: 4. The CDR3, as DNA: TGCGCCAGCAGCCACCGACAGGGGGTAGGCTACACCTTC. It specifies CASSHRQGVGYTF.

The rearrangement links TRBV3-1 (or the pseudogene TRBV3-2) to TRBJ2-6; D gene unclear. Trimming stripped 0 bases from V and 5 bases from J, with 11 bases between. CDR1 LGHDT and CDR2 YNNKEL come from the germline V gene (reference sequence). CDR3 length: 16 residues. The CDR3 is CASSQDPGRRANVLTF. CDR3 nucleotide sequence: TGTGCCAGCAGCCAAGATCCGGGTAGACGGGCCAACGTCCTGACTTTC.

The chain carries TRBV28 and TRBJ1-1; D is unclear. Trimming shortened V by 1 base and J by 0 bases, and 9 bases separated the two germline ends. Germline lookup yields CDR1 MDHEN and CDR2 SYDVKM. The CDR3 runs to 15 residues. The CDR3 protein is CASSLFREMNTEAFF. The CDR3 DNA reads TGTGCCAGCAGTTTATTCAGAGAGATGAACACTGAAGCTTTCTTT.

V gene TRBV6-5 combines with J gene TRBJ1-3; D is uncertain. Germline CDR1 reads MNHEY; CDR2 reads SVGAGI. With 6 bases removed from V and 0 bases from J, the gap between germline ends came to 9 bases. The CDR3 extends over 14 amino acids. The CDR3 sequence: CASRDSTSGNTIYF. The CDR3 bases are TGTGCCAGCAGGGATAGTACCTCTGGAAACACCATATATTTT.

This clone was observed a single time. This sequence joins TRBV5-1 and TRBJ1-5; D gene unclear. The CDR3 spans 14 residues. CDR1 is SGHRS and CDR2 is YFSETQ in the germline V gene. The germline V and J ends were trimmed by 5 bases and 1 base, with 10 bases remaining between them. This CDR3 reads CASSLDGSNQPQHF. The DNA for the CDR3 is TGCGCCAGCAGTCTGGACGGGAGCAATCAGCCCCAGCATTTT.

This clone appeared once. The chain joins TRBV18 to TRBJ1-2; tentative D call: TRBD1 (5 bases). This CDR3 region has 13 residues. Per germline, CDR1 KGHSH and CDR2 LQKENI. Trimming shortened V by 4 bases and J by 6 bases, and 12 bases separated the two germline ends. The CDR3 reads CASSRTLGDGYTF. The CDR3 region has the DNA TGTGCCAGCTCACGGACACTGGGGGATGGCTACACCTTC.

This sequence joins TRBV10-1 and TRBJ2-7, with 9 positions matching TRBD1. CDR1 and CDR2 from the germline V gene are WNHNN and SYGVQD (reference sequence). V lost 10 bases to trimming and J lost 4 bases; unmatched junction nucleotides: 11. The CDR3 spans 14 residues. The CDR3 sequence is CANIHGTGKYEQYF. The CDR3 DNA is TGCGCCAACATCCACGGGACAGGGAAATACGAGCAGTACTTC.

The rearrangement joins TRBV19 to TRBJ1-6; TRBD1 agrees at 8 bases. Germline V gene sequence: CDR1 LNHDA, CDR2 SQIVND (reference sequence). Trimming took 7 bases from V and 6 from J; bases not matched to a gene: 5. There are 14 residues in the CDR3. CDR3 nucleotide sequence: TGTGCCAGTACCATCGGACAGGGTAATTCACCCCTCCACTTT. It translates to CASTIGQGNSPLHF.

This chain joins TRBV3-1 (or the pseudogene TRBV3-2) and TRBJ1-2; D remains unclear. Per the germline V gene, CDR1 is LGHDT and CDR2 is YNNKEL (reference sequence). There are 15 residues in the CDR3. V gave up 4 bases and J gave up 3 bases, with 15 bases separating them. The CDR3 DNA reads as TGTGCCAGCAGCCTCCTGGGGTCTGGGGACTATGGCTACACCTTC. As protein: CASSLLGSGDYGYTF.

The chain is built from TRBV4-3 and TRBJ1-5; D is undetermined. Trimming took off 0 bases at V and 6 bases at J, with 6 bases between the two ends. Germline V gene sequence: CDR1 LGHNA, CDR2 YSLEER. This CDR3 has 13 residues. The CDR3 protein is CASSQEVGQPQHF. CDR3 nucleotide sequence: TGCGCCAGCAGCCAAGAGGTGGGTCAGCCCCAGCATTTT.

The chain joins TRBV3-1 (or the pseudogene TRBV3-2) to TRBJ2-4; 8 positions match TRBD2. V dropped 4 bases and J dropped 3; count of bases not matched to a gene: 23. Germline V lookup: CDR1 LGHDT, CDR2 YNNKEL (reference sequence). There are 21 residues in the CDR3. CDR3 coding DNA: TGTGCCAGCAGCCGTCGATTGGTATCCGTCTCGGGGGGGCTGGGCAAAAACATTCAGTACTTC. It encodes CASSRRLVSVSGGLGKNIQYF.

This clone was picked up a small number of times. The chain uses TRBV6-6 and TRBJ1-4, with a tentative D call TRBD1 (6 bases). Trimming stripped 7 bases from V and 8 bases from J, with 17 bases between. Germline V gene sequence: CDR1 MNHNY, CDR2 SVGAGI (reference sequence). The CDR3 covers 14 residues. This CDR3 reads CASKPTRGGEKLFF. CDR3 in DNA: TGTGCCAGCAAGCCCACCAGGGGAGGCGAAAAACTGTTTTTT.

The chain employs TRBV29-1 and TRBJ1-2; TRBD1 might be the D (5 bases). This CDR3 contains 13 residues. Trimming shortened V by 3 bases and J by 7 bases, and 15 bases separated the two germline ends. Looked up from germline, CDR1 is SQVTM and CDR2 is ANQGSEA. CDR3 residues: CSVDLPPGRGYTF. CDR3 DNA sequence: TGCAGCGTTGACCTGCCGCCGGGGCGTGGCTACACCTTC.

The gene calls are TRBV6-1 and TRBJ1-1, with a possible D match to TRBD1 (6 bases). This CDR3 has 15 amino acids. The V end was cut by 2 bases, the J end by 0 bases, with 10 bases between. Looked up from germline, CDR1 is MNHNS and CDR2 is SASEGT. The CDR3 reads CASSETDRLNTEAFF. For the CDR3, the DNA is TGTGCCAGCAGTGAAACAGACAGGCTGAACACTGAAGCTTTCTTT.